Presented here are 27 T cell receptor beta chains from one specimen sequenced in a study of vaccination and CD4 T cells after COVID-19. The antigens for these receptors are not known. The Oncomine TCR Beta short-read assay generated sequence data from the DNA of cultured CD4+ T cells. TCRdb fed the PCR reads into MiXCR, producing one record per CDR3 protein. The repertoire has thousands of distinct CDR3 sequences, about 48% of them found once; the top ten carry about 38%. As to treatment: approximately nine-day PBMC culture with coronavirus spike peptide pools or control peptides (ViraFEST assay). The unexposed donor's CD4+ T cells were collected before the COVID-19 pandemic (2011-2018). Sequencing was done on a sample of CD4+ T cells from blood, cultured in vitro. The source is a human donor in good health.

The CDR3 nucleotides are TGTGCCTGGGGGGACAGGACTGGCTACACCTTC. Its translation: CAWGDRTGYTF. V is TRBV30 and J is TRBJ1-2; 8 bases are shared with TRBD1. The CDR3 is 11 residues long. Germline CDR1 is GTSNPN and CDR2 is SVGIG (reference sequence). V dropped 5 bases and J dropped 7; count of bases not matched to a gene: 3.

The rearrangement uses TRBV30 and TRBJ2-1, with D possibly matching TRBD2 (6 bases). Germline V gene data show CDR1 as GTSNPN and CDR2 as SVGIG (reference sequence). V was pared by 3 bases and J by 2 bases, with 17 bases between. The CDR3 contains 16 residues. The CDR3 loop reads CAWSIRGRGTYNEQFF. CDR3 in DNA: TGTGCCTGGAGCATACGGGGACGGGGGACCTACAATGAGCAGTTCTTC.

This clonotype showed up just a few times. The rearrangement uses TRBV27 and TRBJ1-5; tentatively, D is TRBD1 (5 bases). Germline CDR1 reads MNHEY; CDR2 reads SMNVEV (reference sequence). The CDR3 runs to 15 residues. The V end lost 3 bases, the J end lost 7 bases, and 16 bases lay between the germline ends. CDR3 sequence reads: CASSFKGATGQPQHF. The CDR3 DNA is TGTGCCAGCAGTTTTAAAGGGGCGACGGGACAGCCCCAGCATTTT.

This clonotype came up a few times. The chain is built from TRBV4-1 and TRBJ2-5; TRBD1 matches at 9 bases. The CDR3 has 17 amino acids. Trimming removed 10 bases from V and 4 bases from J; junction bases left unmatched: 19. Germline values: CDR1 MGHRA, CDR2 YSYEKL. The CDR3 reads CATLKRQGGVPGETQYF. The DNA for the CDR3 is TGCGCCACCCTCAAACGACAGGGGGGTGTTCCTGGAGAGACCCAGTACTTC.

The chain joins TRBV6-4 to TRBJ1-1; D not resolved. CDR3 length: 13 amino acids. V lost 5 bases to trimming and J lost 0 bases, with 7 bases between them. Per germline, CDR1 MRHNA and CDR2 SNTAGT. CDR3 protein: CASSPNMNTEAFF. DNA for the CDR3: TGTGCCAGCAGTCCAAACATGAACACTGAAGCTTTCTTT.

The gene calls are TRBV7-3 and TRBJ2-3, with TRBD1 matching 8 bases. The CDR3 covers 13 residues. Germline V lookup: CDR1 SGHTA, CDR2 FQGTGA. J gave up 5 bases and V 4 bases, and 2 bases lay outside the gene matches. CDR3 bases: TGTGCCAGCAGCTCCGGGACAGGAGATACGCAGTATTTT. This translates into CASSSGTGDTQYF.

This chain uses TRBV20-1 with TRBJ1-5, with D tentatively TRBD1 (5 bases). CDR3 length: 15 residues. Germline CDR1 and CDR2: DFQATT and SNEGSKA (reference sequence). The ends were cut back, 6 bases at V and 3 bases at J, with 18 bases in the middle. Here the CDR3 DNA reads TGCAGTGCCGTCAAACTTGCCGGACACAATCAGCCCCAGCATTTT. Amino acids: CSAVKLAGHNQPQHF.

There are a few counts of this clonotype. This sequence joins TRBV6-5 and TRBJ1-2, with a possible D match to TRBD1 (6 bases). Germline V CDR1 and CDR2: MNHEY, SVGAGI. Trimming shortened V by 2 bases and J by 0 bases, and 13 bases separated the two germline ends. The CDR3 totals 16 residues. The CDR3 coding sequence is TGTGCCAGCAGTTACGGAGGGGACATACCTAACTATGGCTACACCTTC. Amino acid sequence: CASSYGGDIPNYGYTF.

The V call is TRBV5-4, the J call TRBJ2-7; TRBD1 aligns across 9 bases. Germline V lookup: CDR1 SGHNT, CDR2 YYREEE (reference sequence). The CDR3 is 15 residues long. Germline trimming cut 0 bases from V and 4 bases from J; bases unmatched to any gene: 5. CDR3 region: CASSLAETGGYEQYF. CDR3 DNA sequence: TGTGCCAGCAGCTTGGCCGAGACAGGGGGATACGAGCAGTACTTC. Variable domain in full (rest from reference TRBV5-4 and TRBJ2-7): ETGVTQSPTHLIKTRGQQVTLRCSSQSGHNTVSWYQQALGQGPQFIFQYYREEENGRGNFPPRFSGLQFPNYSSELNVNALELDDSALYLCASSLAETGGYEQYFGPGTRLTVT.

A single count supports this clonotype. The rearrangement links TRBV15 to TRBJ1-4; D is undetermined. The CDR3 has 14 residues. Germline loops: CDR1 LNHNV, CDR2 YYDKDF (reference sequence). V lost 1 base and J lost 4, with 7 bases in between. In DNA form, the CDR3 reads TGTGCCACCAGCAGAGGAGGGCGTAATGAAAAACTGTTTTTT. It yields the protein CATSRGGRNEKLFF.

In this sample, this clonotype turned up a few times. This rearrangement joins TRBV7-9 to TRBJ1-2; D is unclear. Germline V gives CDR1 SEHNR, CDR2 FQNEAQ (reference sequence). The CDR3 loop spans 13 amino acids. The V end was cut by 4 bases, the J end by 2 bases, with 8 bases between. CDR3 sequence: CASSYGRNYGYTF. CDR3 sequence (DNA): TGTGCCAGCAGCTACGGACGGAACTATGGCTACACCTTC.

This clonotype was observed a few times. This chain links TRBV19 with TRBJ1-2; D is unclear. This CDR3 is built from 12 residues. Germline CDR1 reads LNHDA; CDR2 reads SQIVND (reference sequence). Trimming took off 8 bases at V and 2 bases at J, with 9 bases between the two ends. This chain's CDR3 is CASERSNYGYTF. As DNA, the CDR3 is TGTGCCAGTGAAAGGTCAAACTATGGCTACACCTTC.

This clonotype appeared a few times. This chain connects TRBV7-2 to TRBJ1-2; TRBD1 aligns across 9 bases. Germline-derived CDR1 and CDR2 are SGHTA and FQGNSA. With 0 bases clipped from V and 10 bases from J, the junction kept 6 bases outside the gene matches. CDR3 size: 14 residues. The CDR3: CASSLAGGQGLYTF. The CDR3 nucleotides are TGTGCCAGCAGCTTAGCCGGCGGACAGGGGCTCTACACCTTC. Complete variable domain (other parts from reference TRBV7-2 and TRBJ1-2): GAGVSQSPSNKVTEKGKDVELRCDPISGHTALYWYRQSLGQGLEFLIYFQGNSAPDKSGLPSDRFSAERTGGSVSTLTIQRTQQEDSAVYLCASSLAGGQGLYTFGSGTRLTVV.

V and J are TRBV2 and TRBJ2-7; tentatively, D is TRBD1 (6 bases). The V gene's germline CDR1 is SNHLY and CDR2 FYNNEI. V was pared by 8 bases and J by 0 bases, with 11 bases between. This CDR3 contains 13 residues. CDR3 nucleotides: TGTGCCAGCGGTACAGGGAACTCCTACGAGCAGTACTTC. It is translated as CASGTGNSYEQYF.

The genes are TRBV30 and TRBJ2-7; D might be TRBD1 (6 bases). Germline V CDR1 and CDR2: GTSNPN, SVGIG (reference sequence). The CDR3 has 12 amino acids. Between the trimmed V and J ends, which lost 5 bases and 5 bases, there was a span of 13 bases. CDR3 in DNA: TGTGCCTGGGGACCCCAGGGGCACGAGCAGTACTTC. This translates into CAWGPQGHEQYF.

The count of this clonotype is one. The chain joins TRBV10-3 to TRBJ2-2; D is possibly TRBD1 (6 bases). Germline CDR1 ENHRY, CDR2 SYGVKD. This CDR3 spans 15 amino acids. V lost 4 bases and J lost 1, with 10 bases in between. CDR3 nucleotide sequence: TGTGCCATCAGTGCGGACAGCCTGAACACCGGGGAGCTGTTTTTT. Amino acid sequence: CAISADSLNTGELFF.

The sample holds a few counts of this clonotype. The chain recombines TRBV11-2 with TRBJ1-2; D gene ambiguous. Germline V gene lookup returns CDR1 SGHAT and CDR2 FQNNGV. V dropped 7 bases and J dropped 6 bases, with 15 bases sitting between them. CDR3 length: 13 residues. The CDR3 protein is CASTVLGSDGYTF. The CDR3 DNA sequence: TGTGCCAGCACCGTGCTGGGGTCGGATGGCTACACCTTC.

The chain combines TRBV7-9 with TRBJ1-6; 7 positions agree with TRBD1. The germline V gene encodes CDR1 SEHNR and CDR2 FQNEAQ (reference sequence). The CDR3 sequence is 16 residues long. V was pared by 11 bases and J by 7 bases, with 17 bases of the junction left unmatched. The CDR3 protein is CASHTWRGQPNSPLHF. CDR3 DNA: TGTGCCTCTCACACCTGGCGGGGACAGCCGAATTCACCCCTCCACTTT.

The chain combines TRBV2 with TRBJ1-6, with D possibly matching TRBD1 (6 bases). The V and J ends lost 2 bases and 5 bases respectively, with 10 bases between them. From germline, CDR1 is SNHLY and CDR2 FYNNEI. The CDR3 covers 15 residues. In DNA form, the CDR3 reads TGTGCCAGCAGTGAAAGGGGGGCTCATAATTCACCCCTCCACTTT. The encoded protein is CASSERGAHNSPLHF.

This chain links TRBV6-2 or TRBV6-3 with TRBJ2-5; TRBD2 agrees at 10 bases. V lost 6 bases to trimming and J lost 1 base; unmatched junction nucleotides: 2. This CDR3 is 14 amino acids long. Germline CDR1 and CDR2: MNHEY and SVGEGT. CDR3 in DNA: TGTGCCAGCAGGGAGCGGGGGGGCCAAGAGACCCAGTACTTC. Amino acid sequence: CASRERGGQETQYF.

The table lists this clonotype with a few counts. The gene calls are TRBV6-2 or TRBV6-3 and TRBJ1-5; D is ambiguous. The CDR3 sequence is 16 residues long. V was trimmed by 2 bases and J by 0 bases, leaving 11 bases between them. CDR1 is MNHEY, CDR2 SVGEGT, per germline. The CDR3 reads CASSYPAPYSNQPQHF. As DNA, the CDR3 is TGTGCCAGCAGTTACCCCGCCCCGTATAGCAATCAGCCCCAGCATTTT.

This CDR3 is CASSEFWASYNEQFF. CDR3 sequence (DNA): TGTGCCAGCAGTGAATTTTGGGCCTCCTACAATGAGCAGTTCTTC. The V and J genes are TRBV6-1 and TRBJ2-1; D not resolved. The CDR3 has 15 residues. CDR1 and CDR2 (germline): MNHNS, SASEGT. V was shortened by 2 bases and J by 0 bases, with 8 bases between the two germline ends.

The V gene is TRBV7-9, the J gene TRBJ1-1; D unclear. Germline loops: CDR1 SEHNR, CDR2 FQNEAQ (reference sequence). This CDR3 spans 10 amino acids. The V and J ends lost 5 bases and 9 bases respectively, with 7 bases between them. This chain's CDR3 is CASSLGQAFF. The DNA of the CDR3 is TGTGCCAGCAGCCTCGGCCAAGCTTTCTTT.

The chain employs TRBV2 and TRBJ2-3, with TRBD1 identical over 7 bases. CDR3 length: 15 residues. CDR1 and CDR2 (germline): SNHLY, FYNNEI. Unmatched junction bases numbered 4, after V lost 2 bases and J lost 2 bases. Written as DNA, the CDR3 is TGTGCCAGCAGTGAACCGGGACAGTCCACAGATACGCAGTATTTT. Its protein product is CASSEPGQSTDTQYF.

This clonotype has just a few counts. The CDR3 reads CASSDHSWDTEAFF. The DNA of the CDR3 is TGTGCCAGCAGTGATCATAGTTGGGATACTGAAGCTTTCTTT. The V and J genes are TRBV25-1 and TRBJ1-1; no reliable D call. Looked up from germline, CDR1 is MGHDK and CDR2 is SYGVNS. The CDR3 is made up of 14 amino acids. V was clipped by 3 bases and J by 5 bases, with 13 bases between them.

V and J are TRBV6-5 and TRBJ2-1, with a weak D call TRBD1 (6 bases). V was cut by 0 bases and J by 0 bases, with 9 bases left in between. Looked up from germline, CDR1 is MNHEY and CDR2 is SVGAGI. The CDR3 sequence is 16 residues long. This CDR3 is CASSYSGDTSYNEQFF. The DNA of the CDR3 is TGTGCCAGCAGTTACTCGGGGGACACCTCCTACAATGAGCAGTTCTTC.

J is TRBJ1-2 and V is TRBV6-5, with a possible D match to TRBD1 (6 bases). The V gene lost 0 bases and the J gene lost 8 bases, with 10 bases spanning the gap. This CDR3 comprises 13 residues. CDR1 is MNHEY and CDR2 is SVGAGI in the germline V gene. The CDR3 loop reads CASSYSGARGYTF. In nucleotides, the CDR3 is TGTGCCAGCAGTTACTCGGGGGCGAGGGGCTACACCTTC.